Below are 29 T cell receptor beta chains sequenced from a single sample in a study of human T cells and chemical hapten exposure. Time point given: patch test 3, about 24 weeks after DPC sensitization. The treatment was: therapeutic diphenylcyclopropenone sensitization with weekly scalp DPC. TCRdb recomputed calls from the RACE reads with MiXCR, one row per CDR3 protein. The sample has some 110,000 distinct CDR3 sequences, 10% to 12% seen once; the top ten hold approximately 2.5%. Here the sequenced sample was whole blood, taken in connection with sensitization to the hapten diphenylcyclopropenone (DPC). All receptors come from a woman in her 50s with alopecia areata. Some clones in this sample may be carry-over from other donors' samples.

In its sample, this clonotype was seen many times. CDR3 coding DNA: TGTGCCACAGGCGAGGCAGGGAATACAGATACGCAGTATTTT. Its protein is CATGEAGNTDTQYF. V usage is TRBV24-1 and J usage is TRBJ2-3; D might be TRBD1 (5 bases). The V gene lost 10 bases and the J gene lost 3 bases, with 16 bases spanning the gap. The length of the CDR3 is 14 residues. The V gene's germline CDR1 is KGHDR and CDR2 SFDVKD.

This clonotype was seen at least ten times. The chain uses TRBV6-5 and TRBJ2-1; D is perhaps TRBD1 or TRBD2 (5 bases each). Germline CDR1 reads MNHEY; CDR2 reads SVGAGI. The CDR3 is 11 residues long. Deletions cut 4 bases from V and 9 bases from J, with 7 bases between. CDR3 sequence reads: CASSSGTEQFF. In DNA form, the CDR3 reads TGTGCCAGCAGTTCCGGGACTGAGCAGTTCTTC.

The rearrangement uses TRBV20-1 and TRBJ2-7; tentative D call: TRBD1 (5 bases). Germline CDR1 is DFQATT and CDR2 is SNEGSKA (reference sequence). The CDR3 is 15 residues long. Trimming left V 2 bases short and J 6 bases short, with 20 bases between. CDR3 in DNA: TGCAGTGCTAGAAATTCCAGGGCGTCGGACCGCGAGCAGTACTTC. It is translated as CSARNSRASDREQYF.

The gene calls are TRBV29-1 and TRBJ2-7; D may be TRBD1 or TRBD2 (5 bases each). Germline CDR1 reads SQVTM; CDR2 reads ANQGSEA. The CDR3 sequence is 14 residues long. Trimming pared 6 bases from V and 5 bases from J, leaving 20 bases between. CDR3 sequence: CSVLLGPVHDEQYF. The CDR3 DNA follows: TGCAGCGTCCTCTTGGGACCGGTTCACGACGAGCAGTACTTC.

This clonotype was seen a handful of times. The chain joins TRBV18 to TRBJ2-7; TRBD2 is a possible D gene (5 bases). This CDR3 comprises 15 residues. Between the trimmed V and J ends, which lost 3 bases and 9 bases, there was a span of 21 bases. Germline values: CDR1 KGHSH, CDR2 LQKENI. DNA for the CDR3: TGTGCCAGCTCACCGACTAATAGACCGGACGGGTGGCAGTACTTC. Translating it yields CASSPTNRPDGWQYF.

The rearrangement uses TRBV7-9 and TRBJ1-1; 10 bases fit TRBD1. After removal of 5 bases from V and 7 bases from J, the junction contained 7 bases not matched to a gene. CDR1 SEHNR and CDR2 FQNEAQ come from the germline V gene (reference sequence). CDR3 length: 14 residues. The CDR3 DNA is TGTGCCAGCAGCCCCCGGGACAGGGGAGGTGAAGCTTTCTTT. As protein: CASSPRDRGGEAFF.

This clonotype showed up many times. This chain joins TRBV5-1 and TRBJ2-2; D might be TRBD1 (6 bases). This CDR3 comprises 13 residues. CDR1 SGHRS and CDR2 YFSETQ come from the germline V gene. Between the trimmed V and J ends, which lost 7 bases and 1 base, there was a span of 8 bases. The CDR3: CASATGNTGELFF. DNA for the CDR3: TGCGCCAGCGCGACAGGGAACACCGGGGAGCTGTTTTTT. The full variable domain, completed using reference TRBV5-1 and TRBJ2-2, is KAGVTQTPRYLIKTRGQQVTLSCSPISGHRSVSWYQQTPGQGLQFLFEYFSETQRNKGNFPGRFSGRQFSNSRSEMNVSTLELGDSALYLCASATGNTGELFFGEGSRLTVL.

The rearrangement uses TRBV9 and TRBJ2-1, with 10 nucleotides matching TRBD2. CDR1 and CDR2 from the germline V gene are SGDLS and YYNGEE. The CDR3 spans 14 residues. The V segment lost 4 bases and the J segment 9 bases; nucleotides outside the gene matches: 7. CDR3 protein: CASSFSGGHGEQFF. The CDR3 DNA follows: TGTGCCAGCAGCTTTAGCGGGGGGCATGGTGAGCAGTTCTTC.

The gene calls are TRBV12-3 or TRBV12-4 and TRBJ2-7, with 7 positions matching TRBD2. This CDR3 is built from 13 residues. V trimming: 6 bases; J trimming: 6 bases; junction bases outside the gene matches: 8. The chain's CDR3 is CASRYRGGGEQYF. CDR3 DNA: TGTGCCAGCAGATACCGTGGGGGGGGCGAGCAGTACTTC.

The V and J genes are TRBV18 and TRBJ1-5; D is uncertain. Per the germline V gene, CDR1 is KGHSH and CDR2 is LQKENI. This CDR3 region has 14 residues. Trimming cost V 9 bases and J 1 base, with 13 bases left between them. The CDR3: CARSGERSNQPQHF. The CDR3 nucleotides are TGTGCCAGGTCCGGAGAGAGGAGCAATCAGCCCCAGCATTTT.

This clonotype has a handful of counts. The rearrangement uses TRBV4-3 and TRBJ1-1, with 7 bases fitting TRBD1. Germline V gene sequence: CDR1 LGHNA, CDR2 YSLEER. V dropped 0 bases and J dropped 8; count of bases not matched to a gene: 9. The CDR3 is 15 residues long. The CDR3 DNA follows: TGCGCCAGCAGCCAAGATTCAGGGGGGGCAGGGGAAGCTTTCTTT. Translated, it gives CASSQDSGGAGEAFF.

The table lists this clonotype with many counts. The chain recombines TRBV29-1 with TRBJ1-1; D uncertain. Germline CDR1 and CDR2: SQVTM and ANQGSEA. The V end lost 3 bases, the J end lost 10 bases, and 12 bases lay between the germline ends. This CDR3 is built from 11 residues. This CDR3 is CSVDMAGRAFF. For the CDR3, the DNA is TGCAGCGTTGATATGGCCGGACGAGCTTTCTTT.

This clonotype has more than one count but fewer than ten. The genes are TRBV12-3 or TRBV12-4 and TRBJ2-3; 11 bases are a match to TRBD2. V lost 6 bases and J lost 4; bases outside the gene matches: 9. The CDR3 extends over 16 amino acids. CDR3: CASSQPGTSGADTQYF. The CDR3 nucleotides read TGTGCCAGCAGCCAGCCGGGGACTAGCGGAGCAGATACGCAGTATTTT.

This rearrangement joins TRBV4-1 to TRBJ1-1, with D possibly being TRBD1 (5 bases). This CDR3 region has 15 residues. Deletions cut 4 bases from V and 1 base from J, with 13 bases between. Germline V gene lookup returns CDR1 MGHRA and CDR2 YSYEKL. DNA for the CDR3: TGCGCCAGCAGCCTTGGACCGGGGCCGAACACTGAAGCTTTCTTT. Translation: CASSLGPGPNTEAFF.

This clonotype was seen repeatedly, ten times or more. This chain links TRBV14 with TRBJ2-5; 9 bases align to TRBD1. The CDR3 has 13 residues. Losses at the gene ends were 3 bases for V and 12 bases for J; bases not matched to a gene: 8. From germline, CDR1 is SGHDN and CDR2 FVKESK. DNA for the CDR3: TGTGCCAGCAGCCAGATGCGGACAGGGGAAAAGTACTTC. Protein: CASSQMRTGEKYF. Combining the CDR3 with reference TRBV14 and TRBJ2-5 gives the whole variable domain EAGVTQFPSHSVIEKGQTVTLRCDPISGHDNLYWYRRVMGKEIKFLLHFVKESKQDESGMPNNRFLAERTGGTYSTLKVQPAELEDSGVYFCASSQMRTGEKYFGPGTRLLVL.

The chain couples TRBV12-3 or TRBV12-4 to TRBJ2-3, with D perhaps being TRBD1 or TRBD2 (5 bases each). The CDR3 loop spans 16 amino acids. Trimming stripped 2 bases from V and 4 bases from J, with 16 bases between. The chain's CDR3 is CASSLNSGLGADTQYF. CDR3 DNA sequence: TGTGCCAGCAGTTTAAATTCAGGTTTGGGGGCAGATACGCAGTATTTT.

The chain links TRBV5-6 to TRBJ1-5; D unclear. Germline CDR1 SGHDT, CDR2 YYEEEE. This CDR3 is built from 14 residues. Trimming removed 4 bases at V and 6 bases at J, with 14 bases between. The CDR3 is CASSGRIAGQPQHF. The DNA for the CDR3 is TGTGCCAGCAGCGGAAGGATTGCGGGTCAGCCCCAGCATTTT.

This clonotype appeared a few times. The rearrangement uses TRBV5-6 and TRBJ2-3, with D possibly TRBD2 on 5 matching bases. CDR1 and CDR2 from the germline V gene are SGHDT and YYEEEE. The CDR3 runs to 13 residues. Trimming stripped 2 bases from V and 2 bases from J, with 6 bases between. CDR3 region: CASSFGLTDTQYF. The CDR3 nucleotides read TGTGCCAGCAGCTTTGGACTCACAGATACGCAGTATTTT.

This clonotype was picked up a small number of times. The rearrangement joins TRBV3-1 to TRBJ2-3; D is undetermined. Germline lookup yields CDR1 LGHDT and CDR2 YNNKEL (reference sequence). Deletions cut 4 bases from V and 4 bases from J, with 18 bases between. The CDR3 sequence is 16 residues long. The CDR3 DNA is TGTGCCAGCAGCCGGAAGAAGATGGGATACGCAGATACGCAGTATTTT. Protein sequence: CASSRKKMGYADTQYF.

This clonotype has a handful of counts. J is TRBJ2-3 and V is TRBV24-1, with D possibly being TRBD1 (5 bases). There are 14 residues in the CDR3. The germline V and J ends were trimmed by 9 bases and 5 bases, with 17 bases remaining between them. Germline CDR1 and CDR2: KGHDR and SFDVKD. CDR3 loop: CATGVARGKDTQYF. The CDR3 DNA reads TGTGCCACCGGCGTAGCTAGGGGAAAAGATACGCAGTATTTT.

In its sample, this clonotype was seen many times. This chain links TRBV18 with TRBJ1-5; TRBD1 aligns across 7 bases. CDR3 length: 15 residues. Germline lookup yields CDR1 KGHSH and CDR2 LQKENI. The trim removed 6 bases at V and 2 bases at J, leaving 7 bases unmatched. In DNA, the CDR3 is TGTGCCAGCTCCTCCGACAGGGCGGGCAATCAGCCCCAGCATTTT. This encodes CASSSDRAGNQPQHF.

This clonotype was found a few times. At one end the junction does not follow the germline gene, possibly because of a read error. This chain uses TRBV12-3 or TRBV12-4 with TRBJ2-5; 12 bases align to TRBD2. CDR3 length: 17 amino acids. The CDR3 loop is CASSLGALAGGLETQYF. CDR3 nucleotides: TGTGCCAGCAGCTTAGGGGCGCTAGCGGGAGGGCTGGAGACCCAGTACTTC.

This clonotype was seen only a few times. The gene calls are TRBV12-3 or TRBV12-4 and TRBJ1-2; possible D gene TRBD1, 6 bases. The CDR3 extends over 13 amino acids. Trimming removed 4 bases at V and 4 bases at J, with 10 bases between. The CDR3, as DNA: TGTGCCAGCAGTTGGGGGACAACCTATGGCTACACCTTC. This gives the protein CASSWGTTYGYTF.

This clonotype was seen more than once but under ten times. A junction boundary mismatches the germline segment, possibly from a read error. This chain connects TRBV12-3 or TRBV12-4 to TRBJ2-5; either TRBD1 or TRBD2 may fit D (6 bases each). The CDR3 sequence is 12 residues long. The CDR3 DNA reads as TGTGCCAGCAGTTTTGGGATGGGGGGCTGGTCCTTC. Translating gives CASSFGMGGWSF.

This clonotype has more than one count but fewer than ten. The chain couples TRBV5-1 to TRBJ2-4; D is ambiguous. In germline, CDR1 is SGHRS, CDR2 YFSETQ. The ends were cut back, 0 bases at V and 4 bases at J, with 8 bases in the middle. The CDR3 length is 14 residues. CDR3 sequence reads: CASSLDPQKNIQYF. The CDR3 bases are TGCGCCAGCAGCTTGGACCCCCAGAAAAACATTCAGTACTTC.

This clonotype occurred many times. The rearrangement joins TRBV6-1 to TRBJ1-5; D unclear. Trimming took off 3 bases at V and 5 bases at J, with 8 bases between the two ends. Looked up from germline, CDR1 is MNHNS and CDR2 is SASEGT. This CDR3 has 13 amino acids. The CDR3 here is CASSESLYQPQHF. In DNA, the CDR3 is TGTGCCAGCAGTGAGAGCCTTTATCAGCCCCAGCATTTT.

The CDR3 here is CSASDRVSNQPQHF. CDR3 nucleotide sequence: TGCAGTGCTAGTGACCGAGTTAGCAATCAGCCCCAGCATTTT. The rearrangement uses TRBV20-1 and TRBJ1-5; D unclear. Germline CDR1 and CDR2: DFQATT and SNEGSKA (reference sequence). Trimming took 3 bases from V and 0 from J, leaving 9 bases between them. This CDR3 region has 14 residues.

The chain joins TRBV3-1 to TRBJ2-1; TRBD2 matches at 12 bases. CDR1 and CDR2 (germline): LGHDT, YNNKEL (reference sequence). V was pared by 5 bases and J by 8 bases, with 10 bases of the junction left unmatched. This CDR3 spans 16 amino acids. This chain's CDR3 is CASSGWTSGIVDEQFF. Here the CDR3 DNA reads TGTGCCAGCAGCGGGTGGACTAGCGGGATTGTCGATGAGCAGTTCTTC.

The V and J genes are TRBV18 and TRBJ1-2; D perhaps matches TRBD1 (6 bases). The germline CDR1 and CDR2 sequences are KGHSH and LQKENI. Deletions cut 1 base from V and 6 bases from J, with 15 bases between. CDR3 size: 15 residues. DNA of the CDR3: TGTGCCAGCTCACCACTACGAGGGGACACTCATGGCTACACCTTC. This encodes CASSPLRGDTHGYTF.